The clone carrying this TCR beta chain appeared a single time. The source of the sample is a study of blood T cell repertoires in COVID-19. On the study more broadly: The study drew acute and convalescent COVID-19 samples from the United States, Italy and Spain. T cells, B-cell-depleted T cells, or PBMCs provided the cDNA or gDNA that served as material.

Methods used by the authors: Reference gene primer amplification gave estimated nucleated cell counts. Sequencing was performed with immunoSEQ multiplex PCR; in TCRdb, only in-frame clones are kept and a portion is missing. V, J and clone size reflect that table, while D and trimming were determined from the DNA. The profile shows about 120,000 clones, approximately 80% of them singletons. This CDR3 is built from 11 residues. CDR1 is SGHAT and CDR2 is FQNNGV in the germline V gene. V lost 4 bases and J 5 bases, leaving 4 bases between the germline ends. The receptor comes from a human donor in a cohort sampled during active COVID-19. The chain recombines TRBV11-2 with TRBJ2-3; D gene ambiguous. Material for sequencing was peripheral blood. The CDR3 loop is CASSSGDTQYF. CDR3 bases: TGTGCCAGCAGCTCGGGAGATACGCAGTATTTT. Full variable domain (outside the CDR3, taken from reference TRBV11-2 and TRBJ2-3): EAGVAQSPRYKIIEKRQSVAFWCNPISGHATLYWYQQILGQGPKLLIQFQNNGVVDDSQLPKDRFSAERLKGVDSTLKIQPAKLEDSAVYLCASSSGDTQYFGPGTRLTVL.